This T cell receptor (beta chain) is from a study of control samples from healthy donors and cancer patients. Assay: immunoSEQ multiplex PCR; the TCRdb copy retains only in-frame clones and omits some. The sample has 150,000 or so clones; roughly 94% are singletons. Per the germline V gene, CDR1 is MNHEY and CDR2 is SVGAGI. The CDR3 loop spans 14 amino acids. Trimming removed 6 bases from V and 0 bases from J, with 9 bases in between. This TCR came from a man aged 35 to 55 in good health. The J gene is TRBJ1-5, the V gene TRBV6-5; D is uncertain. The sequencing input was blood. The chain's CDR3 is CASRIPYSNQPQHF. The DNA for the CDR3 is TGTGCCAGCAGGATTCCCTATAGCAATCAGCCCCAGCATTTT.